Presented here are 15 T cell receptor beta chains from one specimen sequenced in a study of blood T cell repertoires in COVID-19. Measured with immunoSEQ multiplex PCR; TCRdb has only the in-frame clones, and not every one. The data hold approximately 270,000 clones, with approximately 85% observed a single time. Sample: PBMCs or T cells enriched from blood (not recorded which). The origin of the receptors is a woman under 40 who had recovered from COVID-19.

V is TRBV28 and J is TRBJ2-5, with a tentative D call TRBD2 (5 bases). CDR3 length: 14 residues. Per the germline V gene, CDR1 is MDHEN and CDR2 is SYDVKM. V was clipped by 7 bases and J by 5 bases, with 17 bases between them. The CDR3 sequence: CASTPLGSQETQYF. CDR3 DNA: TGTGCCAGCACCCCTTTGGGGAGTCAGGAGACCCAGTACTTC.

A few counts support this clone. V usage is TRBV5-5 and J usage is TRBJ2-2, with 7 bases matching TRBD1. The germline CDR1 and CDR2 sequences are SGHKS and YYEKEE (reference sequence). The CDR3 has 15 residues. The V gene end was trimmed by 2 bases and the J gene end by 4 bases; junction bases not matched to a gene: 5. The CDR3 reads CASSLIGGSTGELFF. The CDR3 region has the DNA TGTGCCAGCAGCTTAATAGGGGGCTCCACCGGGGAGCTGTTTTTT.

CDR3 coding DNA: TGTGCCAGCAGTTTGGGGGGTATGCCCAAAAACATTCAGTACTTC. Residues: CASSLGGMPKNIQYF. V usage is TRBV27 and J usage is TRBJ2-4, with D maybe TRBD2 (6 bases). The germline gives CDR1 MNHEY, CDR2 SMNVEV (reference sequence). V shed 3 bases and J shed 2 bases, with 11 bases lying between them. CDR3 length: 15 amino acids.

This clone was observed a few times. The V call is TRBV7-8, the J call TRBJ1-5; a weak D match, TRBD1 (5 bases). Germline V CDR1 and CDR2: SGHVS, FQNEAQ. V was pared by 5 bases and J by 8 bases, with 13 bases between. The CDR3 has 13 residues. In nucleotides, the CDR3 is TGTGCCAGCAGCCGGGCGGGGCCGGAGCCCCAGCATTTT. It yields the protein CASSRAGPEPQHF.

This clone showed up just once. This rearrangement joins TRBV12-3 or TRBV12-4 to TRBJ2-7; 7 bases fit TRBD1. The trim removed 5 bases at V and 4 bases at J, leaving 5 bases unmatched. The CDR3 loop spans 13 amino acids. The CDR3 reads CASSVTQGYEQYF. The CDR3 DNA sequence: TGTGCCAGCAGTGTAACACAGGGGTACGAGCAGTACTTC.

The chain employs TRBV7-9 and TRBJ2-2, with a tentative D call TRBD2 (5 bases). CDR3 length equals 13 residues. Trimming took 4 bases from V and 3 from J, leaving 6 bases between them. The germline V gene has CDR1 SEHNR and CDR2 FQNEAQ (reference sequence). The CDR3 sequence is CASSSGDTGELFF. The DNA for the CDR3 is TGTGCCAGCAGCTCCGGGGACACCGGGGAGCTGTTTTTT.

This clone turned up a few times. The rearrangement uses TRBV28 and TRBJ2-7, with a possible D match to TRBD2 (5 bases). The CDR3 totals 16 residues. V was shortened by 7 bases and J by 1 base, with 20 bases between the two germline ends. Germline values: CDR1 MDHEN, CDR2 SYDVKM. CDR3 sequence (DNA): TGTGCCAGCACCATCTCTTCGGGGTACTTTTCCTACGAGCAGTACTTC. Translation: CASTISSGYFSYEQYF.

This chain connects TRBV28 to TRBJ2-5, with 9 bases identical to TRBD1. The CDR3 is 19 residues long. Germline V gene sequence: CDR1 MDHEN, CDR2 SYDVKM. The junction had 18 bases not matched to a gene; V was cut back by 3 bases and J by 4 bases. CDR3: CASSFGASLWDRAVETQYF. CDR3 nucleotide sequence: TGTGCCAGCAGTTTCGGGGCTTCGCTCTGGGACAGGGCCGTAGAGACCCAGTACTTC.

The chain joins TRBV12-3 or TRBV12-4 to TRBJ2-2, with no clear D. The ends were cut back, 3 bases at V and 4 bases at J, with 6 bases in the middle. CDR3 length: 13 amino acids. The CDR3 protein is CASSFTSTGELFF. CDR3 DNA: TGTGCCAGCAGTTTTACGAGCACCGGGGAGCTGTTTTTT.

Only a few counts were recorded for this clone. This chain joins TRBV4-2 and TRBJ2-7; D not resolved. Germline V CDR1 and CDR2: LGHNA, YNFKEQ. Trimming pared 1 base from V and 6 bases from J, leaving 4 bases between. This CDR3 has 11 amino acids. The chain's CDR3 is CASSQGAEQYF. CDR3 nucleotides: TGTGCCAGCAGCCAAGGGGCCGAGCAGTACTTC.

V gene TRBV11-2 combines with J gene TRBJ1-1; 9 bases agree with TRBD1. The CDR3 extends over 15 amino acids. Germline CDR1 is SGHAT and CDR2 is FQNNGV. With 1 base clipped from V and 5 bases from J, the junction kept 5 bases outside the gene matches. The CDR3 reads CASSLGGTGRTEAFF. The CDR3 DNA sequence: TGTGCCAGCAGCTTAGGTGGGACAGGGCGGACTGAAGCTTTCTTT. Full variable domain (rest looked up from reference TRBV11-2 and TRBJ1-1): EAGVAQSPRYKIIEKRQSVAFWCNPISGHATLYWYQQILGQGPKLLIQFQNNGVVDDSQLPKDRFSAERLKGVDSTLKIQPAKLEDSAVYLCASSLGGTGRTEAFFGQGTRLTVV.

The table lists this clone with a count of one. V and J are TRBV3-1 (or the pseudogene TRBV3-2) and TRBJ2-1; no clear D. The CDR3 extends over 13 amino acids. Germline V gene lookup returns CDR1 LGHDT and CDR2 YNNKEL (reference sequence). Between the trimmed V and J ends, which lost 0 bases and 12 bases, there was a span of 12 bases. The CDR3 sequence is CASSQDPGLGQFF. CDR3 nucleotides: TGTGCCAGCAGCCAAGATCCAGGATTAGGGCAGTTCTTC.

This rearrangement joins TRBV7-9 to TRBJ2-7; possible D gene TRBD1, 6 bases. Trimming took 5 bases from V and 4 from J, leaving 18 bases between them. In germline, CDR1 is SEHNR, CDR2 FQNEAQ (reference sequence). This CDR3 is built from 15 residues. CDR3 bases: TGTGCCAGCAGCAAGAACCAAAAACAGGGTTACGAGCAGTACTTC. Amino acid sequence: CASSKNQKQGYEQYF.

The CDR3 DNA reads as TGTGCCAGCATAGCGACCTCAGAGTTTAATAAGAATTCACCCCTCCACTTT. Its translation is CASIATSEFNKNSPLHF. The chain combines TRBV28 with TRBJ1-6; no firm D call. V lost 7 bases, J lost 7 bases, and 23 bases lay in between. This CDR3 has 17 residues. In germline, CDR1 is MDHEN, CDR2 SYDVKM. Filled out from reference TRBV28 and TRBJ1-6, the complete variable domain reads DVKVTQSSRYLVKRTGEKVFLECVQDMDHENMFWYRQDPGLGLRLIYFSYDVKMKEKGDIPEGYSVSREKKERFSLILESASTNQTSMYLCASIATSEFNKNSPLHFGNGTRLTVT.

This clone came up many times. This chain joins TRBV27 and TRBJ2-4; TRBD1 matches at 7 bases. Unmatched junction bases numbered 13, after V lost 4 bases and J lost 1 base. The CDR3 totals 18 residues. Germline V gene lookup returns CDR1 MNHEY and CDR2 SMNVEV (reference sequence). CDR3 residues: CASSSPARGRLAKNIQYF. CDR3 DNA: TGTGCCAGCAGTTCCCCAGCTAGGGGGCGTTTGGCCAAAAACATTCAGTACTTC.